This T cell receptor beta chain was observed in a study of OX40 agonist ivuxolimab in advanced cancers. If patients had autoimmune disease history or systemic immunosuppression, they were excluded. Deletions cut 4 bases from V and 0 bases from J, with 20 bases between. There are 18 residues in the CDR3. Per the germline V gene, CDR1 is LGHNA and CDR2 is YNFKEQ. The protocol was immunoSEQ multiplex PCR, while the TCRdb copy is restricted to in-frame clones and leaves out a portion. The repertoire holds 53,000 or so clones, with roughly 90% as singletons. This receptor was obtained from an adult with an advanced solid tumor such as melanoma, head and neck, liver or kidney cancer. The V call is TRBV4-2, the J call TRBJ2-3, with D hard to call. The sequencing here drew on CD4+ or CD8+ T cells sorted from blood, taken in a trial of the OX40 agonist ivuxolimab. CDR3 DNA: TGTGCCAGCAGCCTACAAGGACCCTCTTGGGGTAGCACAGATACGCAGTATTTT. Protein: CASSLQGPSWGSTDTQYF.